The text below deals with one T cell receptor beta chain. At the DNA level, this CDR3 is encoded by other sequences in the same sample as well. This entry belongs to a study of shared clonotypes between healthy human individuals. Naive CD8 populations comprised CD45RO-negative cells positively selected for CCR7, excluding terminally differentiated effector memory CD45RA+ cells. TCRdb keeps only in-frame clones here, not all; method: immunoSEQ multiplex PCR. The table records millions of clones, around 93% of them present only once. The V gene lost 3 bases and the J gene lost 1 base, with 4 bases spanning the gap. The CDR3 runs to 12 residues. CDR1 and CDR2 (germline): MDHEN, SYDVKM.

This TCR derives from a young man in good health. Some clones in this sample may be carry-over from other donors' samples. Material: naive CD8+ T cells from PBMCs. The gene calls are TRBV28 and TRBJ2-7; D is unresolved. The CDR3: CASSFKSYEQYF. The CDR3 region has the DNA TGTGCCAGCAGTTTTAAGTCCTACGAGCAGTACTTC.